Listed below are T cell receptor beta chains from one sample, sequenced in a study of CD4+ T cells in melanoma. Generated by immunoSEQ multiplex PCR, the TCRdb table keeps only in-frame clones and is missing some. The sample consists of several thousand clones, roughly two thirds of them appearing once. Source material: cells from a culture (not recorded whether cultured in vitro). The receptors stem from a human donor with melanoma. Each CDR3 is given with its conserved first and last residue. Fields, in order: V gene, clone size, J gene, D gene, CDR3 DNA, CDR3 protein. A D gene is named only where the DNA matches it firmly. Clone size is not always given. Where it is, it says once, few, many or a class for expanded clones.

>TRBV18|NA|TRBJ1-2|NA
TGTGCCAGCTCAAGGGGGTCCAACTATGGCTACACCTTC
CASSRGSNYGYTF
>TRBV7-9|NA|TRBJ1-3|TRBD1
TGTGCCAGCAGCCCTAACCGGGACAGGGTCTCTGGAAACACCATATATTTT
CASSPNRDRVSGNTIYF
>TRBV29-1|NA|TRBJ2-2|TRBD2
TGCAGCGTGAAAGGGACTAGCGGGGCCGGGGAGCTGTTTTTT
CSVKGTSGAGELFF
>TRBV4-1|NA|TRBJ2-5|TRBD1
TGCGCCAGCAGCCAGGGACAGGGGCTGGCCCAAGAGACCCAGTACTTC
CASSQGQGLAQETQYF
>TRBV28|NA|TRBJ2-6|NA
TGTGCCAGCAGTTCCCCGGGCAGGGCTGGGGCCAACGTCCTGACTTTC
CASSSPGRAGANVLTF
>TRBV7-6|few|TRBJ1-4|NA
TGTGCCAGCAGCTTAGGCGGGAGGGGAATGGAAAAACTGTTTTTT
CASSLGGRGMEKLFF
>TRBV2|NA|TRBJ1-2|NA
TGTGCCAGCAGTGGCGGGGTCAGGGTAAGGGATGGCTACACCTTC
CASSGGVRVRDGYTF
>TRBV11-1|NA|TRBJ2-3|NA
TGTGCCAGCAGCCCCGCCGGGACTTACACAGATACGCAGTATTTT
CASSPAGTYTDTQYF
>TRBV19|NA|TRBJ1-1|NA
TGTGCCAGTAGTACTGGGCTCCAGAGCACTGAAGCTTTCTTT
CASSTGLQSTEAFF
>TRBV21-1|NA|TRBJ1-1|NA
TGTGCCAGCAGCAAAGACCAGGGTACTGAAGCTTTCTTT
CASSKDQGTEAFF
>TRBV27|NA|TRBJ2-7|NA
TGTGCCAGCAGTTCAGCCCGCCAGGGTGGTTATGCATACGAGCAGTACTTC
CASSSARQGGYAYEQYF
>TRBV4-1|NA|TRBJ1-1|NA
TGCGCCAGCAGCTTCCGAACAGAGAACACTGAAGCTTTCTTT
CASSFRTENTEAFF
>TRBV6-5|NA|TRBJ1-1|NA
TGTGCCAGCGGACGGCAGACAGACACTGAAGCTTTCTTT
CASGRQTDTEAFF
>TRBV28|few|TRBJ2-3|NA
TGTGCCAGCAGTTTTAGGGTTGCGACAGATACGCAGTATTTT
CASSFRVATDTQYF
>TRBV5-5|NA|TRBJ1-1|TRBD1
TGTGCCAGCAGTTCACAGGGGGCATACACTGAAGCTTTCTTT
CASSSQGAYTEAFF
>TRBV6-2/TRBV6-3|NA|TRBJ2-7|NA
TGTGCCAGCAGTTACTCCTCAGATAAAGACCTACCTTATTTCTCCTACGAGCAGTACTTC
CASSYSSDKDLPYFSYEQYF
>TRBV6-6|few|TRBJ1-2|NA
TGTGCCAGCAGTTACTTGGCGCGCGGCTACACCTTC
CASSYLARGYTF
>TRBV15|few|TRBJ1-1|NA
TGTGCCACCAGCAGGTCAAGGGGGGGCACTGAAGCTTTCTTT
CATSRSRGGTEAFF
>TRBV28|NA|TRBJ1-1|NA
TGTGCCAGCAGTGATAATCTACAGGGTCGAGCTTTCTTT
CASSDNLQGRAFF
>TRBV19|NA|TRBJ1-1|NA
TGTGCCAGTAGCACCAGGGCAACTGAAGCTTTCTTT
CASSTRATEAFF
>TRBV7-9|NA|TRBJ1-2|TRBD1
TGTGCCAGCGCCAGGCTTGGAGGGGGCGGCGATGGCTACACCTTC
CASARLGGGGDGYTF
>TRBV7-9|NA|TRBJ1-4|NA
TGTGCCAGCAGCTCGTACCGTCGACAAGTTCGCGAAAAACTGTTTTTT
CASSSYRRQVREKLFF
>TRBV6-2/TRBV6-3|NA|TRBJ1-1|NA
TGTGCCAGCAGTTCCCCAGGGACACCGAACACTGAAGCTTTCTTT
CASSSPGTPNTEAFF
>TRBV7-9|NA|TRBJ1-6|TRBD1
TGTGCCAGCAGCGAAAACCGGGACAGGGCGGGGGGTTCACCCCTCCACTTT
CASSENRDRAGGSPLHF
>TRBV7-9|few|TRBJ1-2|NA
TGTGCCAGCAGGTCTTCGAACAACTATGGCTACACCTTC
CASRSSNNYGYTF
>TRBV11-2|NA|TRBJ2-5|TRBD1
TGTGCCAGCAGCCTAGGGACAGATCGAAAAGAGACCCAGTACTTC
CASSLGTDRKETQYF
>TRBV29-1|NA|TRBJ2-1|TRBD1
TGCAGCGTTGAAGATCCGGACAGGAGTTCCTACAATGAGCAGTTCTTC
CSVEDPDRSSYNEQFF
>TRBV19|medium-sized|TRBJ1-2|TRBD1
TGTGCCAGTAGTACGGACAGGGCCTTAGGGGGCTACACCTTC
CASSTDRALGGYTF
>TRBV6-5|NA|TRBJ2-7|NA
TGTGCCAGCAGCGACGGGGGAAAGCAGTACTTC
CASSDGGKQYF
>TRBV7-3|NA|TRBJ2-3|TRBD1
TGTGCCACCACCCGGGGCAGGGGGCGAAACACAGATACGCAGTATTTT
CATTRGRGRNTDTQYF
>TRBV25-1|medium-sized|TRBJ2-1|NA
TGTGCCAGCAGCCCAGGCCTCAATGAGCAGTTCTTC
CASSPGLNEQFF
>TRBV18|medium-sized|TRBJ2-7|TRBD1
TGTGCCAGCTCAGCCGACAGGGGGCTCTACGAGCAGTACTTC
CASSADRGLYEQYF
>TRBV25-1|NA|TRBJ2-7|NA
TGTGCCAGCAGTCCAATTGGGCAATTTTACGAGCAGTACTTC
CASSPIGQFYEQYF